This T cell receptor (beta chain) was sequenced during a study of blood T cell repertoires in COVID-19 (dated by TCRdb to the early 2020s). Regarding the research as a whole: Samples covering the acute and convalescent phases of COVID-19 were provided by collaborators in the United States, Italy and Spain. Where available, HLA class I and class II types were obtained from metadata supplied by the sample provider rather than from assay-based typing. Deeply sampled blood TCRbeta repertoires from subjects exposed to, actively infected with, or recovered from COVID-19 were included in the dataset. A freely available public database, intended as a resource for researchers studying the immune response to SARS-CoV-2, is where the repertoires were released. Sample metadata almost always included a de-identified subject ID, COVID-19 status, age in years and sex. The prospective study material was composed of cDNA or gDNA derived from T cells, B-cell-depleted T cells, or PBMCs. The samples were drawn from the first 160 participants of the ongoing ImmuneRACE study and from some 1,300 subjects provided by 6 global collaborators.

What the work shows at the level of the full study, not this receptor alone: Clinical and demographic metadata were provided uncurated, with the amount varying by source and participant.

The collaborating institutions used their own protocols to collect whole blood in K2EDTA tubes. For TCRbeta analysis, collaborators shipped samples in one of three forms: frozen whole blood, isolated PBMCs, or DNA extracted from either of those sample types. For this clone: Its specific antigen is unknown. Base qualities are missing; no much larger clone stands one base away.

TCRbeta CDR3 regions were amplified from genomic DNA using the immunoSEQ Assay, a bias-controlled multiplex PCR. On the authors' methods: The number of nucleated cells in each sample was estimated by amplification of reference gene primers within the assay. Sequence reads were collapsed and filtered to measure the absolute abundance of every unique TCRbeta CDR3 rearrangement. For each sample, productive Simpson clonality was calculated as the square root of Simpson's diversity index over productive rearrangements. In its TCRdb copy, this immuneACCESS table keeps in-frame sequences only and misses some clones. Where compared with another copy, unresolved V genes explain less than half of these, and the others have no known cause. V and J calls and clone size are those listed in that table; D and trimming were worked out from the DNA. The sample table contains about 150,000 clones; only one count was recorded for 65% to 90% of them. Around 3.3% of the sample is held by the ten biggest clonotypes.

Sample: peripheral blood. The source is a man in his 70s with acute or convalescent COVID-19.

The CDR3 reads CASSSGRGTDTQYF. The DNA sequence is as follows: TGTGCCAGTAGTAGCGGGAGGGGCACAGATACGCAGTATTTT. The rearrangement combines TRBV19 with TRBJ2-3; TRBD2 agrees with 9 junctional bases. The V end gives up 4 bases and the J end 1 base, leaving 0 bases in the junction not matched to a gene. There are 14 amino acids in the CDR3, from cysteine to phenylalanine inclusive. The entry retains the CDR3 DNA only, 42 bases that are in frame from base 1. Based on the germline V gene (reference sequence), the CDR1 and CDR2 sequences are LNHDA and SQIVND.